A single sample is the source of the 8 T cell receptor beta chains below, sequenced in a study of beta chain features in type 1 diabetes. Isolated RNA was reverse transcribed in full, so expressed TCRB transcripts were sequenced. Libraries were prepared by immunoSEQ multiplex PCR; TCRdb keeps only in-frame clonotypes and omits some of them. The sample consists of 150,000 to 200,000 clones, about 63% of them appearing once. Their antigen targets remain unknown. Findings of the study overall: When Type 1 diabetes patients were examined, their TCRB CDR3s proved moderately but significantly shorter in all four CD4+ subsets.

The sequencing sample was made of naive CD4+ T cells from blood. These receptors were collected from a man in his thirties or forties with type 1 diabetes.

The chain employs TRBV2 and TRBJ2-1, with 7 nucleotides matching TRBD1. This CDR3 has 14 amino acids. V lost 10 bases, J lost 0 bases, and 6 bases stayed unmatched. CDR1 is SNHLY, CDR2 FYNNEI, per germline. The CDR3: CATRTGPSYNEQFF. The DNA for the CDR3 is TGTGCCACAAGGACAGGTCCCTCCTACAATGAGCAGTTCTTC.

Details on this clone: This sample also contains other DNA sequences that code for the same CDR3. The chain has TRBV29-1 and TRBJ1-5; 9 nucleotides align to TRBD1. V was clipped by 5 bases and J by 2 bases; unmatched bases: 1. The CDR3 covers 13 residues. Germline V gene lookup returns CDR1 SQVTM and CDR2 ANQGSEA. CDR3 loop: CSVRTGGNQPQHF. Written as DNA, the CDR3 is TGCAGCGTTCGGACAGGGGGCAATCAGCCCCAGCATTTT.

This clone showed up just once. This chain uses TRBV5-1 with TRBJ2-1; TRBD2 matches 7 bases. CDR1 SGHRS and CDR2 YFSETQ come from the germline V gene. CDR3 length equals 15 residues. The ends lost 3 bases at V and 3 bases at J; junction bases unmatched: 6. The CDR3 is CASSYGDYDYNEQFF. In DNA form, the CDR3 reads TGCGCCAGCAGCTACGGGGACTATGACTACAATGAGCAGTTCTTC. Variable domain in full (rest from reference TRBV5-1 and TRBJ2-1): KAGVTQTPRYLIKTRGQQVTLSCSPISGHRSVSWYQQTPGQGLQFLFEYFSETQRNKGNFPGRFSGRQFSNSRSEMNVSTLELGDSALYLCASSYGDYDYNEQFFGPGTRLTVL.

The genes are TRBV7-2 and TRBJ2-7; tentatively, D is TRBD1 (6 bases). V shed 6 bases and J shed 3 bases, with 15 bases lying between them. The CDR3 is made up of 14 amino acids. Germline V gene data show CDR1 as SGHTA and CDR2 as FQGNSA. The CDR3 is CASRAGTTLYEQYF. The CDR3 nucleotides read TGTGCCAGCAGGGCCGGGACAACCCTCTACGAGCAGTACTTC.

This chain joins TRBV6-6 and TRBJ1-2, with unresolved D. The CDR3 has 15 amino acids. Between the trimmed V and J ends, which lost 2 bases and 2 bases, there was a span of 12 bases. Germline-derived CDR1 and CDR2 are MNHNY and SVGAGI (reference sequence). The CDR3 bases are TGTGCCAGCAGTTACACTGCTCCGGGGAACTATGGCTACACCTTC. Amino acid sequence: CASSYTAPGNYGYTF.

The genes are TRBV27 and TRBJ2-5; D gene uncertain. Trimming took off 7 bases at V and 9 bases at J, with 15 bases between the two ends. Germline loops: CDR1 MNHEY, CDR2 SMNVEV (reference sequence). CDR3 length: 12 amino acids. CDR3 residues: CASILVRVPQYF. DNA of the CDR3: TGTGCCAGCATCTTAGTTCGGGTGCCCCAGTACTTC.

The chain uses TRBV14 and TRBJ2-4; no reliable D call. Trimming shortened V by 5 bases and J by 2 bases, and 16 bases separated the two germline ends. Germline assignment: CDR1 SGHDN and CDR2 FVKESK. This CDR3 comprises 16 residues. The CDR3 DNA follows: TGTGCCAGCAGCAAGTCCACCCTGACGCCCAAAAACATTCAGTACTTC. This sequence encodes CASSKSTLTPKNIQYF. Variable domain in full (rest from reference TRBV14 and TRBJ2-4): EAGVTQFPSHSVIEKGQTVTLRCDPISGHDNLYWYRRVMGKEIKFLLHFVKESKQDESGMPNNRFLAERTGGTYSTLKVQPAELEDSGVYFCASSKSTLTPKNIQYFGAGTRLSVL.

The rearrangement links TRBV6-5 to TRBJ1-2; 7 nucleotides align to TRBD1. Unmatched junction bases numbered 10, after V lost 4 bases and J lost 2 bases. The germline CDR1 and CDR2 sequences are MNHEY and SVGAGI. The CDR3 contains 16 residues. CDR3: CASSSPNTQGNYGYTF. The CDR3 DNA reads as TGTGCCAGCAGTTCCCCAAATACACAGGGGAACTATGGCTACACCTTC.